The 15 T cell receptor beta chains given below trace back to one sample, sequenced in a study of shared clonotypes between healthy human individuals. Clones were read by immunoSEQ multiplex PCR, and TCRdb kept only the in-frame ones, dropping some. The sample includes over a million clones, roughly 95% of them seen just once. The sequencing sample was made of naive CD4+ T cells sorted from blood. Subset defined: CD45RA+ positively selected. The source of these receptors is a man between 25 and 39 years old in good health.

This clone showed up just once. The chain has TRBV6-1 and TRBJ1-2; no definite D call. V shed 7 bases and J shed 7 bases, with 7 bases lying between them. This CDR3 has 10 residues. Germline V CDR1 and CDR2: MNHNS, SASEGT. The CDR3 nucleotides read TGTGCCAGCACAAACGGTGGCTACACCTTC. It translates to CASTNGGYTF.

The chain's CDR3 is CASSLLRGPTNEKLFF. CDR3 nucleotides: TGTGCCAGCAGTTTACTCCGGGGGCCAACTAATGAAAAACTGTTTTTT. The J gene is TRBJ1-4, the V gene TRBV27; D possibly corresponds to TRBD1 (6 bases). This CDR3 comprises 16 residues. From germline, CDR1 is MNHEY and CDR2 SMNVEV (reference sequence). V shed 2 bases and J shed 0 bases, with 10 bases lying between them.

This rearrangement joins TRBV6-1 to TRBJ2-1; 10 bases agree with TRBD2. The CDR3 runs to 13 residues. V was clipped by 5 bases and J by 5 bases; unmatched bases: 0. CDR1 is MNHNS, CDR2 SASEGT, per germline. DNA for the CDR3: TGTGCCAGCAGTACTAGCGGGAACAATGAGCAGTTCTTC. Encoded protein: CASSTSGNNEQFF.

The V call is TRBV25-1, the J call TRBJ2-3, with D hard to call. V was shortened by 3 bases and J by 3 bases, with 19 bases between the two germline ends. Looked up from germline, CDR1 is MGHDK and CDR2 is SYGVNS. This CDR3 comprises 17 residues. CDR3 residues: CASSDPPYGEMTDTQYF. CDR3 coding DNA: TGTGCCAGCAGTGACCCTCCTTACGGTGAAATGACAGATACGCAGTATTTT.

This chain uses TRBV18 with TRBJ2-3; 9 bases align to TRBD2. This CDR3 has 17 amino acids. V gave up 5 bases and J gave up 3 bases; unmatched junction bases: 12. CDR1 and CDR2 (germline): KGHSH, LQKENI. Here the CDR3 DNA reads TGTGCCAGCTCAACACTAGCGGGTCTGCCTGAAACAGATACGCAGTATTTT. It translates to CASSTLAGLPETDTQYF.

As concerns this clone: Sequence at one end of the junction differs from germline and may be a read error. The chain has TRBV11-3 and TRBJ2-3; TRBD2 matches 11 bases. The CDR3 covers 15 residues. Germline CDR1 and CDR2: SGHNT and YENEEA. CDR3 nucleotides: TGTGCCAGCAGTTTAGCGGGAGGGCCAACAGATACGCAGTATTTT. It is translated as CASSLAGGPTDTQYF. The full variable domain, its missing parts supplied by reference TRBV11-3 and TRBJ2-3, is EAGVVQSPRYKIIEKKQPVAFWCNPISGHNTLYWYLQNLGQGPELLIRYENEEAVDDSQLPKDRFSAERLKGVDSTLKIQPAELGDSAVYLCASSLAGGPTDTQYFGPGTRLTVL.

The V call is TRBV2, the J call TRBJ2-1; TRBD1 might be the D (5 bases). CDR1 is SNHLY and CDR2 is FYNNEI in the germline V gene. CDR3 length: 13 amino acids. Between the trimmed V and J ends, which lost 9 bases and 7 bases, there was a span of 16 bases. The CDR3 DNA is TGTGCCAGTGCCAGGGCTGCGACAAATGAGCAGTTCTTC. Residues: CASARAATNEQFF.

Regarding this clone: The identical CDR3 is also encoded by other nucleotide sequences in the sample. The J gene is TRBJ2-7, the V gene TRBV27; no firm D call. The length of the CDR3 is 14 residues. V dropped 3 bases and J dropped 0 bases, with 9 bases sitting between them. CDR1 is MNHEY and CDR2 is SMNVEV in the germline V gene (reference sequence). The CDR3 DNA follows: TGTGCCAGCAGTTTGAGGCGGAACTCCTACGAGCAGTACTTC. Protein sequence: CASSLRRNSYEQYF.

The sample holds one count of this clone. The chain recombines TRBV4-1 with TRBJ2-1, with D perhaps matching TRBD2 (6 bases). The CDR3 contains 15 residues. Germline CDR1 is MGHRA and CDR2 is YSYEKL. V was cut by 2 bases and J by 7 bases, with 15 bases left in between. The CDR3, as DNA: TGCGCCAGCAGCCAATGGGGAACGGGGGATAATGAGCAGTTCTTC. Translation: CASSQWGTGDNEQFF.

This chain joins TRBV9 and TRBJ2-7; 11 bases line up with TRBD1. In germline, CDR1 is SGDLS, CDR2 YYNGEE. The CDR3 is 17 residues long. V shed 0 bases and J 2 bases; nucleotides not matched to a gene: 7. CDR3 DNA: TGTGCCAGCAGCGTAGAGGTGGGGGGACAGGGGGCCTACGAGCAGTACTTC. It is translated as CASSVEVGGQGAYEQYF.

The CDR3 protein is CASSPELMNTEAFF. CDR3 nucleotides: TGTGCCAGCTCACCAGAGCTCATGAACACTGAAGCTTTCTTT. The V and J genes are TRBV18 and TRBJ1-1; no definite D call. This CDR3 has 14 amino acids. Trimming stripped 2 bases from V and 0 bases from J, with 7 bases between. Germline V gene data show CDR1 as KGHSH and CDR2 as LQKENI.

The chain carries TRBV27 and TRBJ2-5; 9 nucleotides align to TRBD1. This CDR3 has 16 amino acids. Trimming cost V 3 bases and J 5 bases; bases outside gene matches: 10. Per the germline V gene, CDR1 is MNHEY and CDR2 is SMNVEV (reference sequence). CDR3: CASSFKGTGRMETQYF. The CDR3, as DNA: TGTGCCAGCAGTTTTAAGGGGACAGGGAGGATGGAGACCCAGTACTTC.

This chain links TRBV5-1 with TRBJ2-1; possibly TRBD1 for D (5 bases). CDR1 is SGHRS and CDR2 is YFSETQ in the germline V gene. Trimming stripped 3 bases from V and 0 bases from J, with 10 bases between. The CDR3 extends over 15 amino acids. The CDR3 protein is CASSSDKYSYNEQFF. In DNA form, the CDR3 reads TGCGCCAGCAGCTCGGACAAATACTCCTACAATGAGCAGTTCTTC.

This chain links TRBV5-1 with TRBJ2-1; unclear D gene. The V gene lost 2 bases and the J gene lost 5 bases, with 11 bases spanning the gap. CDR1 is SGHRS and CDR2 is YFSETQ in the germline V gene. This CDR3 comprises 14 residues. CDR3 coding DNA: TGCGCCAGCAGCTTAGCCGGGCTCAACAATGAGCAGTTCTTC. As protein: CASSLAGLNNEQFF.

This clone was counted a few times. CDR3 loop: CASSSPRERGTDTQYF. The CDR3 bases are TGTGCCAGCAGTTCTCCCAGGGAGCGGGGCACAGATACGCAGTATTTT. The rearrangement uses TRBV27 and TRBJ2-3; D is possibly TRBD2 (6 bases). Germline CDR1 reads MNHEY; CDR2 reads SMNVEV (reference sequence). CDR3 length: 16 residues. Trimming pared 4 bases from V and 1 base from J, leaving 15 bases between.